Following are 17 T cell receptor beta chains from one sample sequenced in a study of cytomegalovirus exposure and HLA in healthy donors (dated by TCRdb to about 2017). Library generation was performed with the immunoSEQ multiplex PCR assay. TCRdb stores this immuneACCESS table with in-frame sequences only. Part of the clones is absent; in the studies checked, under half of the shortfall reflects unresolved V genes, and no reason is known for the rest. This sample has some 80,000 clones in its table, and about 95% of those were observed once. The top ten constitute approximately 1.5% of the sample. Sequenced sample: PBMCs. These TCRs come from a man aged 18 to 30 in good health and CMV-seropositive.

The CDR3 region is CASSEGNSGGYTF. The CDR3, as DNA: TGTGCCAGCAGTGAAGGCAATTCGGGTGGCTACACCTTC. The chain combines TRBV2 with TRBJ1-2; D ambiguous. Deletions cut 1 base from V and 7 bases from J, with 10 bases between. Germline CDR1 SNHLY, CDR2 FYNNEI. The CDR3 sequence is 13 residues long.

The V call is TRBV7-9, the J call TRBJ1-1; no reliable D call. The germline CDR1 and CDR2 sequences are SEHNR and FQNEAQ (reference sequence). Trimming removed 5 bases from V and 5 bases from J, with 18 bases in between. CDR3 size: 15 residues. This CDR3 reads CASSPNAGSGTEAFF. CDR3 nucleotide sequence: TGTGCCAGCAGCCCGAATGCCGGGAGTGGAACTGAAGCTTTCTTT.

The CDR3: CASRGTLDGNTIYF. For the CDR3, the DNA is TGTGCCAGCAGGGGGACTTTAGACGGAAACACCATATATTTT. The V gene is TRBV7-6, the J gene TRBJ1-3, with D possibly being TRBD1 (5 bases). The germline V and J ends were trimmed by 6 bases and 4 bases, with 13 bases remaining between them. The CDR3 is 14 amino acids. Germline V CDR1 and CDR2: SGHVS, FNYEAQ.

This chain connects TRBV2 to TRBJ2-1; D is uncertain. This CDR3 comprises 13 residues. Trimming pared 4 bases from V and 4 bases from J, leaving 8 bases between. CDR1 is SNHLY and CDR2 is FYNNEI in the germline V gene. The CDR3 protein is CASSGSQYNEQFF. For the CDR3, the DNA is TGTGCCAGCAGTGGATCCCAGTACAATGAGCAGTTCTTC. The whole variable domain, remainder taken from reference TRBV2 and TRBJ2-1, is EPEVTQTPSHQVTQMGQEVILRCVPISNHLYFYWYRQILGQKVEFLVSFYNNEISEKSEIFDDQFSVERPDGSNFTLKIRSTKLEDSAMYFCASSGSQYNEQFFGPGTRLTVL.

This chain joins TRBV7-6 and TRBJ2-7, with TRBD1 identical over 9 bases. Germline V CDR1 and CDR2: SGHVS, FNYEAQ. The CDR3 is 12 residues long. V dropped 5 bases and J dropped 9; count of bases not matched to a gene: 5. The CDR3 reads CASSPTGGVQYF. The CDR3 coding sequence is TGTGCCAGCAGCCCTACAGGGGGCGTGCAGTACTTC.

The CDR3 reads CASNTGTEGLEAFF. In nucleotides, the CDR3 is TGCGCCAGCAATACAGGGACAGAGGGACTTGAAGCTTTCTTT. The V gene is TRBV4-1, the J gene TRBJ1-1, with TRBD1 matching 7 bases. The CDR3 runs 14 residues. The V gene end was trimmed by 7 bases and the J gene end by 7 bases; junction bases not matched to a gene: 12. CDR1 and CDR2 (germline): MGHRA, YSYEKL.

The chain uses TRBV7-9 and TRBJ2-1; 10 bases are shared with TRBD2. This CDR3 spans 15 amino acids. V shed 8 bases, J shed 2 bases, and the junction held 6 bases outside the gene matches. In germline, CDR1 is SEHNR, CDR2 FQNEAQ (reference sequence). CDR3 sequence: CASLPSGRAYNEQFF. The CDR3 coding sequence is TGTGCCAGCCTCCCCAGCGGGAGGGCCTACAATGAGCAGTTCTTC.

The chain combines TRBV9 with TRBJ2-2, with D tentatively TRBD2 (6 bases). V was pared by 3 bases and J by 2 bases, with 11 bases between. Germline V lookup: CDR1 SGDLS, CDR2 YYNGEE. The CDR3 has 15 amino acids. In nucleotides, the CDR3 is TGTGCCAGCAGCGAGAACGGGGGAAACACCGGGGAGCTGTTTTTT. Translation gives CASSENGGNTGELFF.

The chain carries TRBV28 and TRBJ2-3; TRBD2 matches 8 bases. The CDR3 extends over 17 amino acids. After removal of 4 bases from V and 0 bases from J, the junction contained 9 bases not matched to a gene. Germline V lookup: CDR1 MDHEN, CDR2 SYDVKM. Here the CDR3 reads CASSSPGLAGSTDTQYF. The CDR3 region has the DNA TGTGCCAGCAGTTCCCCGGGATTAGCGGGGAGCACAGATACGCAGTATTTT.

This clone was seen more than once but under ten times. V is TRBV15 and J is TRBJ2-2, with D uncertain. The CDR3 extends over 12 amino acids. Germline V gene data show CDR1 as LNHNV and CDR2 as YYDKDF (reference sequence). Trimming pared 1 base from V and 5 bases from J, leaving 2 bases between. The CDR3 sequence is CATSRVTGELFF. The CDR3 DNA reads TGTGCCACCAGCAGAGTAACCGGGGAGCTGTTTTTT.

The rearrangement uses TRBV11-2 and TRBJ1-1, with D possibly TRBD1 on 6 matching bases. Germline V lookup: CDR1 SGHAT, CDR2 FQNNGV. The CDR3 length is 15 residues. Trimming removed 5 bases from V and 2 bases from J, with 15 bases in between. CDR3 DNA: TGTGCCAGCAGCCAATTCCGGGGGGCTAACACTGAAGCTTTCTTT. Amino acids: CASSQFRGANTEAFF.

This rearrangement joins TRBV10-3 to TRBJ2-7; 8 nucleotides align to TRBD1. V lost 7 bases, J lost 3 bases, and 5 bases stayed unmatched. Germline assignment: CDR1 ENHRY and CDR2 SYGVKD. This CDR3 has 13 residues. CDR3 in amino acids: CAITHGQGYEQYF. The CDR3 region has the DNA TGTGCCATCACCCACGGACAGGGCTACGAGCAGTACTTC.

J is TRBJ2-5 and V is TRBV19, with D maybe TRBD1 (6 bases). This CDR3 contains 14 residues. In germline, CDR1 is LNHDA, CDR2 SQIVND (reference sequence). Trimming took 7 bases from V and 5 from J, leaving 17 bases between them. In DNA, the CDR3 is TGTGCCAGTAAGGCCAGGGGAATAGGGGAGACCCAGTACTTC. Its protein product is CASKARGIGETQYF.

This chain links TRBV4-1 with TRBJ2-3; 10 bases line up with TRBD2. V lost 5 bases to trimming and J lost 7 bases; unmatched junction nucleotides: 12. Germline CDR1 MGHRA, CDR2 YSYEKL. CDR3 length: 16 amino acids. CDR3 nucleotides: TGCGCCAGCAGCTTGGGAGCGGGAGGGCCGAGGAATACGCAGTATTTT. Translation: CASSLGAGGPRNTQYF.

This chain uses TRBV5-1 with TRBJ1-1, with 8 nucleotides matching TRBD1. Germline V gives CDR1 SGHRS, CDR2 YFSETQ. Trimming cost V 3 bases and J 7 bases; bases outside gene matches: 8. This CDR3 is built from 14 residues. The DNA of the CDR3 is TGCGCCAGCAGCTCAAGACAGGGGTGGGGTGAAGCTTTCTTT. Protein: CASSSRQGWGEAFF.

V gene TRBV28 combines with J gene TRBJ2-2; TRBD2 matches at 10 bases. The CDR3 covers 18 residues. V shed 1 base and J 6 bases; nucleotides not matched to a gene: 11. In germline, CDR1 is MDHEN, CDR2 SYDVKM. The CDR3 DNA reads TGTGCCAGCAGTTTATCCTGGATGAAGCGGGAGGGCCCCGGGGAGCTGTTTTTT. Its translation is CASSLSWMKREGPGELFF.

The chain carries TRBV11-2 and TRBJ2-1, with TRBD2 matching 8 bases. Germline V lookup: CDR1 SGHAT, CDR2 FQNNGV. The CDR3 length is 16 residues. V dropped 0 bases and J dropped 2; count of bases not matched to a gene: 3. CDR3 region: CASSLELAEAYNEQFF. CDR3 DNA sequence: TGTGCCAGCAGCTTAGAACTAGCGGAAGCCTACAATGAGCAGTTCTTC.